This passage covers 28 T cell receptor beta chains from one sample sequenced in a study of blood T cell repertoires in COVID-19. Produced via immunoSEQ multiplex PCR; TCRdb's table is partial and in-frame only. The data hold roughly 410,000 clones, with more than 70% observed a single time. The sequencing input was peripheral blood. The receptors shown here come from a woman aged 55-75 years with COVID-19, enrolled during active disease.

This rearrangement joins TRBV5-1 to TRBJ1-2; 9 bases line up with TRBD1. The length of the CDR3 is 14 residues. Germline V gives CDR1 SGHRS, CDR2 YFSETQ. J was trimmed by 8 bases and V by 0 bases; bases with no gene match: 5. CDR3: CASSLANGQGGYTF. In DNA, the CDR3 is TGCGCCAGCAGCTTGGCCAATGGACAGGGGGGCTACACCTTC.

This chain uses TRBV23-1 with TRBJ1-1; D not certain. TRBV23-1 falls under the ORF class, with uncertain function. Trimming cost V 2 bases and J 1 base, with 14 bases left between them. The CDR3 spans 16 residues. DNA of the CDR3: TGCGCCAGCAGTCAACCCTCACAGAGCCGGAACACTGAAGCTTTCTTT. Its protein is CASSQPSQSRNTEAFF.

CDR3 DNA: TGTGCCAGCAGCCAAGATCCCAATGTCGGGGGGCGCAACTATGGCTACACCTTC. This translates into CASSQDPNVGGRNYGYTF. The chain recombines TRBV4-2 with TRBJ1-2; TRBD1 is a possible D gene (6 bases). The CDR3 runs 18 residues. CDR1 LGHNA and CDR2 YNFKEQ come from the germline V gene. The V gene lost 0 bases and the J gene lost 2 bases, with 19 bases spanning the gap.

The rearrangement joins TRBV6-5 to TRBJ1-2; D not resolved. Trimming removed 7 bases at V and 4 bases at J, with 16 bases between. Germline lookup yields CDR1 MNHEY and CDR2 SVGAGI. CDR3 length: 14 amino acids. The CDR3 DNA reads TGTGCCAGCACTAGCCGTGAGGTTTTCTATGGCTACACCTTC. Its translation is CASTSREVFYGYTF.

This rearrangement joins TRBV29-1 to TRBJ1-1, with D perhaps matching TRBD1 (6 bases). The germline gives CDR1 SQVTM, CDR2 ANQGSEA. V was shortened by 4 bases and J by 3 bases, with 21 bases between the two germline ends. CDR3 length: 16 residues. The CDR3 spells CSVARPRGGADTEAFF. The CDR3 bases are TGCAGCGTTGCTCGGCCCCGGGGGGGGGCCGACACTGAAGCTTTCTTT.

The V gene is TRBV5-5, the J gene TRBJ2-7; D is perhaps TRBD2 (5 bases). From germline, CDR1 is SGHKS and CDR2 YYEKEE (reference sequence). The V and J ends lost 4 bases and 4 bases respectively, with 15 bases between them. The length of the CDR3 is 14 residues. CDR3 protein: CASSRGMAPYEQYF. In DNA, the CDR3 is TGTGCCAGCAGCCGGGGTATGGCCCCGTACGAGCAGTACTTC.

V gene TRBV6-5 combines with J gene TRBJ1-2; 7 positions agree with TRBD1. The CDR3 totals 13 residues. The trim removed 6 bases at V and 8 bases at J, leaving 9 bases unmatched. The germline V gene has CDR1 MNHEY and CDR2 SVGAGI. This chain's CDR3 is CASRGQAWGGYTF. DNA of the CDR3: TGTGCCAGCAGAGGACAGGCCTGGGGCGGCTACACCTTC.

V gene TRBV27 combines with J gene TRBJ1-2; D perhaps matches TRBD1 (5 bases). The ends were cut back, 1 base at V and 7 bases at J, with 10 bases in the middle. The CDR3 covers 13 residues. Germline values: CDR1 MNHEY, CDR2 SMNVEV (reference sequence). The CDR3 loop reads CASSLLGVSGYTF. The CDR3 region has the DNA TGTGCCAGCAGTTTATTAGGGGTGTCTGGCTACACCTTC.

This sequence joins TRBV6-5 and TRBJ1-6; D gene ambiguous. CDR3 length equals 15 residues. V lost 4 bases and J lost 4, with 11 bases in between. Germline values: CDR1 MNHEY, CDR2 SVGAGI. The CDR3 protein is CASSLEGLYNSPLHF. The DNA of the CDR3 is TGTGCCAGCAGTTTAGAGGGATTATATAATTCACCCCTCCACTTT.

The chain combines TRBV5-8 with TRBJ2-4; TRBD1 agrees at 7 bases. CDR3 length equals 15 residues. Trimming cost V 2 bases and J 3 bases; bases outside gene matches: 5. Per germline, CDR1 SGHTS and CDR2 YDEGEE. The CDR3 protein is CASSLGGRGKNIQYF. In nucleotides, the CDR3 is TGTGCCAGCAGCTTAGGGGGCCGAGGCAAAAACATTCAGTACTTC.

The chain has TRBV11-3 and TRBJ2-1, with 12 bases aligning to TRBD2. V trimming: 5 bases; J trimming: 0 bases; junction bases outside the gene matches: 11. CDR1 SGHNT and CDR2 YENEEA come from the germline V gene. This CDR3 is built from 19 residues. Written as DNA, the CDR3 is TGTGCCAGCAGCACAAGTCCTAGCGGGGGGGCCAGCTCCTACAATGAGCAGTTCTTC. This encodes CASSTSPSGGASSYNEQFF.

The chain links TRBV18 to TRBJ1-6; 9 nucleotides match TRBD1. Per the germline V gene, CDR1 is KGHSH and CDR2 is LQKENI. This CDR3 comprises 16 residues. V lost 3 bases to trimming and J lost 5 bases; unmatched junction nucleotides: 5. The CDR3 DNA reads TGTGCCAGCTCACCCCAGGGACAGGGAAATAATTCACCCCTCCACTTT. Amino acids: CASSPQGQGNNSPLHF.

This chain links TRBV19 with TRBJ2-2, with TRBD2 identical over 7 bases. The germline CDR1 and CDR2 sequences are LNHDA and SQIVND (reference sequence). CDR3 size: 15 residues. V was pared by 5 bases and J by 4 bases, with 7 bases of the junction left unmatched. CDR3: CASSSGRTSTGELFF. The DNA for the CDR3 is TGTGCCAGTAGTTCCGGAAGGACTAGCACCGGGGAGCTGTTTTTT.

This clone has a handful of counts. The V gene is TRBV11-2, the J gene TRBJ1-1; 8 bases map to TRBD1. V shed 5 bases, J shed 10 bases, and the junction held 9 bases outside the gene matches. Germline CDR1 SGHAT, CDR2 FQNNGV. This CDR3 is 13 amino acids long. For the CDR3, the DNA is TGTGCCAGCAGCGTTCGCTCAGACAGGGGAGCTTTCTTT. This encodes CASSVRSDRGAFF.

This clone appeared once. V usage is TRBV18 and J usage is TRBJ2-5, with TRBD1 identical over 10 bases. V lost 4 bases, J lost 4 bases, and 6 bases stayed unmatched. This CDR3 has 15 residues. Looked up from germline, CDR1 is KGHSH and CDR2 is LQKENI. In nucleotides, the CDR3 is TGTGCCAGCTCACACCGGACAGGGGGGGGAGAGACCCAGTACTTC. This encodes CASSHRTGGGETQYF.

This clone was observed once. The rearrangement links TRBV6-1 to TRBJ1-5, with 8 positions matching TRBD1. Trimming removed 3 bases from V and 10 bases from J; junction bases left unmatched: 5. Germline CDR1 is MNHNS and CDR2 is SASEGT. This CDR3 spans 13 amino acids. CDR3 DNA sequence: TGTGCCAGCAGTGAGGGGACAGGAGTTCCCCAGCATTTT. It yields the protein CASSEGTGVPQHF.

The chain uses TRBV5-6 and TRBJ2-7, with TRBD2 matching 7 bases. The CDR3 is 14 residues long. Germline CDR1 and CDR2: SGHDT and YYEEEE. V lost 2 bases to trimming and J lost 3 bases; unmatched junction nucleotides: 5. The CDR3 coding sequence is TGTGCCAGCAGCTTCGGGGGGACTTACTACGAGCAGTACTTC. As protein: CASSFGGTYYEQYF.

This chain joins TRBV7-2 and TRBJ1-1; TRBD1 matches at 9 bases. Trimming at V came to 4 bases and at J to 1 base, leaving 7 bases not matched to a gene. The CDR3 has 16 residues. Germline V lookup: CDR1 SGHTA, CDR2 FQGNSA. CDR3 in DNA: TGTGCCAGCAGCTCGACAGGGGGTTTTCCGAACACTGAAGCTTTCTTT. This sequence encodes CASSSTGGFPNTEAFF.

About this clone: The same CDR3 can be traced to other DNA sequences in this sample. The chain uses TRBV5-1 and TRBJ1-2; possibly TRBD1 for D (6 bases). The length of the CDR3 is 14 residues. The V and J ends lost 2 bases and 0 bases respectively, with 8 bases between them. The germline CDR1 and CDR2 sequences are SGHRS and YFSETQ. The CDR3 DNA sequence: TGCGCCAGCAGCTTAAGACAGGCTAACTATGGCTACACCTTC. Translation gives CASSLRQANYGYTF.

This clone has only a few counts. Written as DNA, the CDR3 is TGTGCCACCAGCAGAGATGAACTACAAACGATGTACTTC. Amino acids: CATSRDELQTMYF. The V and J genes are TRBV15 and TRBJ2-7, with D uncertain. The length of the CDR3 is 13 residues. Germline assignment: CDR1 LNHNV and CDR2 YYDKDF (reference sequence). V was cut by 0 bases and J by 12 bases, with 15 bases left in between.

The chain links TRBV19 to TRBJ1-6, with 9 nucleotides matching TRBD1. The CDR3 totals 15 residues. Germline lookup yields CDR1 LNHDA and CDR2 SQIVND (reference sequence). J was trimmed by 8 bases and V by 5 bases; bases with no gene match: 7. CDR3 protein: CASSVPGQGYSPLHF. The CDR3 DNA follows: TGTGCCAGTAGTGTCCCGGGACAGGGATATTCACCCCTCCACTTT. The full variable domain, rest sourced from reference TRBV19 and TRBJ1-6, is DGGITQSPKYLFRKEGQNVTLSCEQNLNHDAMYWYRQDPGQGLRLIYYSQIVNDFQKGDIAEGYSVSREKKESFPLTVTSAQKNPTAFYLCASSVPGQGYSPLHFGNGTRLTVT.

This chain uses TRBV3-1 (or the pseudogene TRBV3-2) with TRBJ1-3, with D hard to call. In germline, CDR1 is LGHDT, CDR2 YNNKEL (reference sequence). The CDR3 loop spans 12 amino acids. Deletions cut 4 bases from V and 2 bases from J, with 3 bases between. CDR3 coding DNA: TGTGCCAGCAGCCTTACTGGAAACACCATATATTTT. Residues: CASSLTGNTIYF.

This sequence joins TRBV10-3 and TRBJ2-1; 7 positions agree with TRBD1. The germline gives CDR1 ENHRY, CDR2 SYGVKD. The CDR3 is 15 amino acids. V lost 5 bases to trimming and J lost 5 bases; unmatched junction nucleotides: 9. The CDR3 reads CAISNPGQKNNEQFF. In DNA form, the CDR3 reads TGTGCCATCAGTAATCCGGGACAGAAAAACAATGAGCAGTTCTTC.

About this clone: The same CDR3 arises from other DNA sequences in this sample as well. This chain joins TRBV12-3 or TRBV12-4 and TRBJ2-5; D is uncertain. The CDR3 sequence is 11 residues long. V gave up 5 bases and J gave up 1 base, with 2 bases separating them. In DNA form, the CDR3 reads TGTGCCAGCAGTCTCCAAGAGACCCAGTACTTC. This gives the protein CASSLQETQYF.

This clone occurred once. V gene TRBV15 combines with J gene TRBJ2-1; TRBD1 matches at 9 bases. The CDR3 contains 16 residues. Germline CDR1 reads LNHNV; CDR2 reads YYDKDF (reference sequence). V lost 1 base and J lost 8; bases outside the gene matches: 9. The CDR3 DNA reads TGTGCCACCAGCAGAGTCTTGGGACAGGGAGTCGATGAGCAGTTCTTC. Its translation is CATSRVLGQGVDEQFF. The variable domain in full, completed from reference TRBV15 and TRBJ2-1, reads DAMVIQNPRYQVTQFGKPVTLSCSQTLNHNVMYWYQQKSSQAPKLLFHYYDKDFNNEADTPDNFQSRRPNTSFCFLDIRSPGLGDTAMYLCATSRVLGQGVDEQFFGPGTRLTVL.

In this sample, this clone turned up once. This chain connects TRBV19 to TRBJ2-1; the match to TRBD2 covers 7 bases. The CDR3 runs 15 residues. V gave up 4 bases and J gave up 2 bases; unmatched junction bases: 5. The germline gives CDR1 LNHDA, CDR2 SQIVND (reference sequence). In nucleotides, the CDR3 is TGTGCCAGTAGTAAAGGAGCGGGGCCCTACAATGAGCAGTTCTTC. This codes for CASSKGAGPYNEQFF.

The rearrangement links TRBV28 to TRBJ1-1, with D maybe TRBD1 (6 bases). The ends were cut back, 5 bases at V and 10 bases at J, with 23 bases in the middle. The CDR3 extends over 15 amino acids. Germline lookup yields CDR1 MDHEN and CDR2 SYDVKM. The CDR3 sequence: CASSPAQGGRVVAFF. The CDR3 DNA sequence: TGTGCCAGCAGTCCCGCCCAAGGGGGAAGAGTCGTAGCTTTCTTT.

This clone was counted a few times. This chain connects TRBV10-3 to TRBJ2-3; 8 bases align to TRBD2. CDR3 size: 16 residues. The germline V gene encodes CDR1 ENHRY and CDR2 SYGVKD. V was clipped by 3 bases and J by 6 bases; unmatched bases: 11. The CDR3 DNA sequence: TGTGCCATCAGTGAAAGCGGGGGAAGTTTTGGGGATACGCAGTATTTT. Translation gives CAISESGGSFGDTQYF.